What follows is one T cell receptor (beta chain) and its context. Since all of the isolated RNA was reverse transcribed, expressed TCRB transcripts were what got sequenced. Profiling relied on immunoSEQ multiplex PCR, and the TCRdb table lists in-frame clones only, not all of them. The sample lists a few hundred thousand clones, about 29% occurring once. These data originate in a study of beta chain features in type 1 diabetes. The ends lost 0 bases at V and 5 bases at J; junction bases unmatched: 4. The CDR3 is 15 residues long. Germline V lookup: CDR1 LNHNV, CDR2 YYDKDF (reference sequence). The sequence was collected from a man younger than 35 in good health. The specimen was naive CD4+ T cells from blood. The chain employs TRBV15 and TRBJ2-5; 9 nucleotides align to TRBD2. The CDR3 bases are TGTGCCACCAGCAGAGAGGCTAGCGGGAATGAGACCCAGTACTTC. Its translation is CATSREASGNETQYF.